One sample yielded the 3 T cell receptor beta chains listed below, sequenced in a study of blood T cell repertoires in COVID-19. Libraries were prepared by immunoSEQ multiplex PCR; TCRdb keeps only in-frame clonotypes and omits some of them. The data hold 150,000 to 200,000 clones, with around 80% observed a single time. The material sequenced was peripheral blood. The receptor source for this set is a woman older than 75 with acute or convalescent COVID-19.

The genes are TRBV5-1 and TRBJ1-4; 9 bases are shared with TRBD1. The CDR3 spans 15 residues. Germline CDR1 SGHRS, CDR2 YFSETQ. The V segment lost 3 bases and the J segment 3 bases; nucleotides outside the gene matches: 3. CDR3 loop: CASSWGTGSNEKLFF. The CDR3 region has the DNA TGCGCCAGCAGCTGGGGGACAGGGTCTAATGAAAAACTGTTTTTT.

In regard to this clone: Because the CDR3 is missing its conserved closing phenylalanine or tryptophan, this is likely a read error. Because the CDR3's place on the DNA is in doubt, the DNA is left out and the CDR3 is given as listed by TCRdb. The chain uses TRBV14 and TRBJ2-4; TRBD1 was called by the table and not checked on the DNA. Germline V gene data show CDR1 as SGHDN and CDR2 as FVKESK. The CDR3 sequence runs 11 residues, both termini included. The CDR3 loop is CASSPRDRGRI.

In this sample, this clone turned up once. This sequence joins TRBV5-4 and TRBJ1-2; D is unresolved. Germline V gene lookup returns CDR1 SGHNT and CDR2 YYREEE (reference sequence). The length of the CDR3 is 14 residues. Trimming left V 4 bases short and J 6 bases short, with 16 bases between. Here the CDR3 reads CASSPGELLNGYTF. DNA for the CDR3: TGTGCCAGCAGCCCTGGAGAGTTACTTAATGGCTACACCTTC.